This TCR beta chain was captured in a study of blood T cell repertoires in COVID-19. This CDR3 region has 15 residues. Germline-derived CDR1 and CDR2 are MNHEY and SVGAGI. With 4 bases clipped from V and 5 bases from J, the junction kept 5 bases outside the gene matches. Profiled with immunoSEQ multiplex PCR; TCRdb holds only in-frame clones, not every one. The data hold 150,000 to 200,000 clones, with approximately 82% observed a single time. The material sequenced was peripheral blood. The rearrangement uses TRBV6-5 and TRBJ2-1; 10 bases map to TRBD1. The TCR sequence derives from a woman aged 40-49 years with COVID-19, enrolled during active disease. In DNA, the CDR3 is TGTGCCAGCAGTTCGACAGGGGGCGCCCACAATGAGCAGTTCTTC. It codes for CASSSTGGAHNEQFF.